Listed below are T cell receptor beta chains from one sample, sequenced in a study of blood T cell repertoires in COVID-19. Profiling relied on immunoSEQ multiplex PCR, and the TCRdb table lists in-frame clones only, not all of them. This table holds under 350,000 clones, 80% to 90% found once. Sequenced: PBMCs or T cells enriched from blood (not recorded which). These TCRs come from a middle-aged woman with acute COVID-19. CDR3s include the opening cysteine and the closing phenylalanine or tryptophan. A D gene is named only where the DNA matches it firmly. Clone size appears in some rows only: once, few, many, or a class for an expanded clone.

v_gene	j_gene	d_gene	abundance	CDR3nt	CDR3aa
TRBV19	TRBJ2-2	TRBD1	.	TGTGCCAGTAGTCTAGGACAGGGGAACACCGGGGAGCTGTTTTTT	CASSLGQGNTGELFF
TRBV3-1/TRBV3-2	TRBJ1-1	TRBD1	.	TGTGCCAGCACCCGGTGGCCAGGACAGGCCCCTGAAGCTTTCTTT	CASTRWPGQAPEAFF
TRBV7-2	TRBJ1-2	TRBD1	.	TGTGCCAGCAGCATGACAGGGATGTATGGCTACACCTTC	CASSMTGMYGYTF
TRBV7-9	TRBJ1-6	.	.	TGTGCCAGCAGCTCCAACAGAGATTCACCCCTCCACTTT	CASSSNRDSPLHF
TRBV27	TRBJ1-3	.	.	TGTGCCACCGACCATGGGAGGTCTGGAAACACCATATATTTT	CATDHGRSGNTIYF
TRBV9	TRBJ2-1	.	.	TGTGCCAGCAGCGTAGGGCCTGAAACCTACAATGAGCAGTTCTTC	CASSVGPETYNEQFF
TRBV6-2/TRBV6-3	TRBJ2-7	.	.	TGTGCCAGCAGTTACTCGAACGACAGGTACTCCTACGAGCAGTACTTC	CASSYSNDRYSYEQYF
TRBV14	TRBJ2-1	.	.	TGTGCCAGCAGCCAGGAACTGGGAAGGGGCCCCCCTTACAATGAGCAGTTCTTC	CASSQELGRGPPYNEQFF
TRBV12-5	TRBJ2-7	TRBD1	once	TGTGCTAGTGGTTTAGGACAGGCATTCGAGCAGTACTTC	CASGLGQAFEQYF
TRBV7-9	TRBJ2-2	TRBD1	few	TGTGCCAGCAGCCCGCTGAGGACAGGGGACACCGGGGAGCTGTTTTTT	CASSPLRTGDTGELFF
TRBV19	TRBJ1-2	.	.	TGTGCCAGTCCACAGGGAGGGTTTTATGGCTACACCTTC	CASPQGGFYGYTF
TRBV6-5	TRBJ1-3	.	.	TGTGCCAGCAGAAGCGGCGCTGGAAACACCATATATTTT	CASRSGAGNTIYF
TRBV25-1	TRBJ1-2	TRBD1	.	TGTGCCAGCAGTGAGGGACAGGGAGACCGGTATGGCTACACCTTC	CASSEGQGDRYGYTF
TRBV7-8	TRBJ1-3	.	.	TGTGCCAGCAGCTTTGACACCACGAGCTCTGGAAACACCATATATTTT	CASSFDTTSSGNTIYF
TRBV6-2/TRBV6-3	TRBJ2-1	TRBD2	.	TGTGCCAGCAGTTACCTGTCTAGCGGGAGCAATGAGCAGTTCTTC	CASSYLSSGSNEQFF
TRBV6-5	TRBJ2-4	TRBD2	.	TGTGCCAGCAGTTATGTGGGAGGGGACATTCAGTACTTC	CASSYVGGDIQYF
TRBV3-1/TRBV3-2	TRBJ2-7	TRBD2	.	TGTGCCAGCAGCCCAATATTCCCGGGACTAGCGGGAGGTTTATCCTACGAGCAGTACTTC	CASSPIFPGLAGGLSYEQYF